Here is one T cell receptor (beta chain) with its context. The data were taken from a study of T cell responses to AZD1222 COVID-19 vaccine. The V gene's germline CDR1 is LNHDA and CDR2 SQIVND (reference sequence). This CDR3 is 15 amino acids long. With V trimmed by 5 bases and J by 9 bases, 12 bases remained unmatched. TCRdb's table, derived via immunoSEQ multiplex PCR, lists solely in-frame clones and lacks some. This sample yields approximately 80,000 clones, of which nearly 90% are seen a single time; about 5% belongs to the top ten. The sample was peripheral blood, taken on day 0 of MenACWY control vaccination. This clonotype was obtained from an adult in good health. This sequence joins TRBV19 and TRBJ1-5; TRBD1 matches 8 bases. For the CDR3, the DNA is TGTGCCAGTAGTCCCCACGGGACAGGCCTATGGCCCCAGCATTTT. This sequence encodes CASSPHGTGLWPQHF.